This entry lists 13 T cell receptor beta chains sequenced from one sample in a study of OX40 agonist ivuxolimab in advanced cancers. TCRdb's copy holds only in-frame clones and misses some; the assay was immunoSEQ multiplex PCR. The sample records tens of thousands of clones, 90% to 95% being singletons. Here the sequenced sample was CD4+ or CD8+ T cells sorted from blood, taken in a trial of the OX40 agonist ivuxolimab. The receptors were gathered from an adult with an advanced solid tumor such as melanoma, head and neck, liver or kidney cancer.

This chain connects TRBV6-4 to TRBJ2-7; 9 bases align to TRBD2. J lost 7 bases, V lost 7 bases, and 14 bases had no gene match. Germline V gives CDR1 MRHNA, CDR2 SNTAGT. The CDR3 covers 15 residues. In nucleotides, the CDR3 is TGTGCCAGCACCATGCCGGCGGGAGGGGTGGGGGAGCAGTACTTC. Encoded protein: CASTMPAGGVGEQYF.

The rearrangement uses TRBV2 and TRBJ2-6; D is tentatively TRBD1 or TRBD2 (6 bases each). The length of the CDR3 is 16 residues. With 7 bases removed from V and 0 bases from J, the gap between germline ends came to 13 bases. Germline CDR1 is SNHLY and CDR2 is FYNNEI. The CDR3 bases are TGTGCCAGCAAGGGGGGTAGGGGCTCTGGGGCCAACGTCCTGACTTTC. Its translation is CASKGGRGSGANVLTF.

The rearrangement uses TRBV12-5 and TRBJ1-2; D is ambiguous. Looked up from germline, CDR1 is LGHNT and CDR2 is FRNRAP. This CDR3 contains 15 residues. V lost 2 bases and J 4 bases, leaving 14 bases between the germline ends. The CDR3 sequence: CASGLSLQRTYGYTF. The CDR3, as DNA: TGTGCTAGTGGTTTGTCGCTACAGCGAACCTATGGCTACACCTTC.

The V gene is TRBV10-3, the J gene TRBJ2-5, with 8 bases fitting TRBD2. Germline V gene sequence: CDR1 ENHRY, CDR2 SYGVKD. The CDR3 loop spans 17 amino acids. With V trimmed by 2 bases and J by 5 bases, 13 bases remained unmatched. CDR3 sequence (DNA): TGTGCCATCAGTGAGCTCGGGGCCGGGAGGGCCGGGGAGACCCAGTACTTC. Translation: CAISELGAGRAGETQYF.

V gene TRBV19 combines with J gene TRBJ2-6; D uncertain. The V end lost 7 bases, the J end lost 2 bases, and 18 bases lay between the germline ends. The CDR3 covers 17 residues. Looked up from germline, CDR1 is LNHDA and CDR2 is SQIVND (reference sequence). CDR3 nucleotide sequence: TGTGCCAGTACGCGTCCGTCTACCCCCACTGGGGCCAACGTCCTGACTTTC. Residues: CASTRPSTPTGANVLTF.

This clone was seen once. The rearrangement links TRBV11-3 to TRBJ2-3; unclear D gene. CDR1 SGHNT and CDR2 YENEEA come from the germline V gene. Trimming left V 1 base short and J 6 bases short, with 8 bases between. This CDR3 spans 13 amino acids. CDR3 sequence: CASSLGGQDTQYF. The CDR3 region has the DNA TGTGCCAGCAGCTTAGGAGGCCAGGATACGCAGTATTTT.

The rearrangement uses TRBV5-5 and TRBJ2-3; TRBD2 might be the D (5 bases). Trimming removed 0 bases at V and 0 bases at J, with 8 bases between. CDR1 is SGHKS and CDR2 is YYEKEE in the germline V gene (reference sequence). The CDR3 has 15 residues. In DNA, the CDR3 is TGTGCCAGCAGCTTGGACGGGGTAAGCACAGATACGCAGTATTTT. Amino acid sequence: CASSLDGVSTDTQYF. Based on the CDR3 plus reference TRBV5-5 and TRBJ2-3, the full variable domain is DAGVTQSPTHLIKTRGQQVTLRCSPISGHKSVSWYQQVLGQGPQFIFQYYEKEERGRGNFPDRFSARQFPNYSSELNVNALLLGDSALYLCASSLDGVSTDTQYFGPGTRLTVL.

The V call is TRBV2, the J call TRBJ2-1; D not certain. Per the germline V gene, CDR1 is SNHLY and CDR2 is FYNNEI. Trimming took 6 bases from V and 8 from J, leaving 8 bases between them. This CDR3 spans 11 amino acids. The CDR3 loop is CASRFVDEQFF. In nucleotides, the CDR3 is TGTGCCAGCAGATTCGTCGATGAGCAGTTCTTC.

The chain recombines TRBV6-5 with TRBJ2-5; the D gene could be TRBD1 or TRBD2 (5 bases each). The ends were cut back, 6 bases at V and 8 bases at J, with 13 bases in the middle. The CDR3 consists of 12 residues. CDR1 is MNHEY and CDR2 is SVGAGI in the germline V gene. The CDR3 DNA is TGTGCCAGCAGGACAACCGGGGCCACCCAGTACTTC. Its protein product is CASRTTGATQYF.

J is TRBJ2-1 and V is TRBV10-3; TRBD2 matches 9 bases. After removal of 8 bases from V and 6 bases from J, the junction contained 17 bases not matched to a gene. From germline, CDR1 is ENHRY and CDR2 SYGVKD. The CDR3 has 17 amino acids. CDR3 in DNA: TGTGCCATCGGCGGTCAGACTAGCGGTCTTCGGGGCAATGAGCAGTTCTTC. This encodes CAIGGQTSGLRGNEQFF.

The chain uses TRBV28 and TRBJ2-5; 8 bases match TRBD2. This CDR3 contains 18 residues. The ends lost 6 bases at V and 4 bases at J; junction bases unmatched: 19. Germline V gives CDR1 MDHEN, CDR2 SYDVKM. The CDR3 loop is CASSSGGDASGSRETQYF. The CDR3 bases are TGTGCCAGCAGCTCGGGGGGGGACGCCTCCGGGTCCCGAGAGACCCAGTACTTC.

The CDR3 bases are TGTGCCAGCAGCCCAGTCGGGGCCTATGGCTACACCTTC. It is translated as CASSPVGAYGYTF. The chain uses TRBV5-4 and TRBJ1-2, with a weak D call TRBD1 (5 bases). Germline V gives CDR1 SGHNT, CDR2 YYREEE (reference sequence). V lost 4 bases, J lost 4 bases, and 11 bases lay in between. This CDR3 has 13 amino acids.

The gene calls are TRBV9 and TRBJ2-5; either TRBD1 or TRBD2 may fit D (7 bases each). CDR1 and CDR2 (germline): SGDLS, YYNGEE. CDR3 size: 16 residues. With 0 bases removed from V and 4 bases from J, the gap between germline ends came to 16 bases. DNA of the CDR3: TGTGCCAGCAGCGTAGGGACAGGAGGCGGGGGAGAGACCCAGTACTTC. Translated, it gives CASSVGTGGGGETQYF.